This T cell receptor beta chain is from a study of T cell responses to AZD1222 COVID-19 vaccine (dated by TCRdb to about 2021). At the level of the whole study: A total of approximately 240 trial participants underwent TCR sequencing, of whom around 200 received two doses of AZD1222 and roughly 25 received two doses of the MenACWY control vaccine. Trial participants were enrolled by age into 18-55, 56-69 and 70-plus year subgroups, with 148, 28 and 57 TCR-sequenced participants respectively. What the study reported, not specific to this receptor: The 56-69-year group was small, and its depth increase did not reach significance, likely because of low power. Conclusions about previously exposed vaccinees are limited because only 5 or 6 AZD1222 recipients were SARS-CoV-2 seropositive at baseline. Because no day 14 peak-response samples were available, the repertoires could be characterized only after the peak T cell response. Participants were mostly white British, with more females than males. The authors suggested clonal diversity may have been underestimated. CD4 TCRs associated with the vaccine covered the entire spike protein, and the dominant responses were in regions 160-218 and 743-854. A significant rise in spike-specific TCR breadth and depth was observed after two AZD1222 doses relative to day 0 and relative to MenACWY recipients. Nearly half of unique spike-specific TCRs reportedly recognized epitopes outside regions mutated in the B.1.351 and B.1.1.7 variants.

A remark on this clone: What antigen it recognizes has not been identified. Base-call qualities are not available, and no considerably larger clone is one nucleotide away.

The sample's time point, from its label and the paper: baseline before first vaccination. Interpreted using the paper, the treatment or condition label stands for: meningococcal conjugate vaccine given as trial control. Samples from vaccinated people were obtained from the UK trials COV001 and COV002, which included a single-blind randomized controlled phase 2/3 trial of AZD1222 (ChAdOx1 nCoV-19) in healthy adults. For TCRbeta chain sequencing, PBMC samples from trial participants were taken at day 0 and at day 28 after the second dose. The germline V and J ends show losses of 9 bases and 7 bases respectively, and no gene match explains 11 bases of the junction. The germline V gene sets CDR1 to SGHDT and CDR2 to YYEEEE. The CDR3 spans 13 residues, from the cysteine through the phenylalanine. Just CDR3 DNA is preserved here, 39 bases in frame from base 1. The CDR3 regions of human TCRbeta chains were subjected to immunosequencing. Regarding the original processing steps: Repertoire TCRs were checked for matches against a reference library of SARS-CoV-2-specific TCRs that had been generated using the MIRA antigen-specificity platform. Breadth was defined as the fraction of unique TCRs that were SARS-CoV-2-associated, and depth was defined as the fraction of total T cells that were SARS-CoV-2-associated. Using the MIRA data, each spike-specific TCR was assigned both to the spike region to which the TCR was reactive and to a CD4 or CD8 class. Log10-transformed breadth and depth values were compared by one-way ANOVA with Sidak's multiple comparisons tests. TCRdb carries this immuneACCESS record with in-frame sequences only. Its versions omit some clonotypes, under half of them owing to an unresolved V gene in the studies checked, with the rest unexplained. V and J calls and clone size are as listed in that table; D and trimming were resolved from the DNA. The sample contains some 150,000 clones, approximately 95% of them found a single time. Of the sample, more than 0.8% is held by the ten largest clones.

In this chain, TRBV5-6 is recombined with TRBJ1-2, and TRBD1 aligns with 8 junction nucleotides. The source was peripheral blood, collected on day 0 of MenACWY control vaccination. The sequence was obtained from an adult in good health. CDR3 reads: CATRLNRGSGYTF. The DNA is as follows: TGTGCCACCCGACTAAACAGGGGGTCTGGCTACACCTTC.